The clone carrying this TCR beta chain was detected only once. These data originate in a study of blood T cell repertoires in COVID-19. The method was immunoSEQ multiplex PCR; TCRdb's version includes in-frame clones alone and lacks a portion of them. The sample carries 150,000 to 200,000 clones, approximately 90% recorded once. CDR1 and CDR2 from the germline V gene are SQVTM and ANQGSEA. The V and J ends lost 4 bases and 8 bases respectively, with 15 bases between them. The CDR3 spans 13 residues. The chain is built from TRBV29-1 and TRBJ2-1, with D hard to call. The sequence came from a human donor in a cohort sampled during active COVID-19. Sequencing was done on a sample of peripheral blood. The CDR3 DNA is TGCAGCGTTGGTACTTCTACCCTGGATGAGCAGTTCTTC. It codes for CSVGTSTLDEQFF.